A selection of T cell receptor beta chains follows, all from one sample in a study of control samples from healthy donors and cancer patients. TCRdb's copy holds only in-frame clones and misses some; the assay was immunoSEQ multiplex PCR. The table shows over 200,000 clones, with about four fifths occurring only once. Sequencing was done on a sample of PBMCs. The receptors were gathered from a woman in her fifties or sixties with lung cancer. Each CDR3 is given with its conserved first and last residue. Fields, in order: clone size, D gene, CDR3 length, J gene, V gene, CDR3 DNA, CDR3 protein. D genes are given only for firm matches. Clone sizes are given selectively: once, few, many, or a class where the clone is expanded.

abundance: NA; d_gene: NA; len: 15; j_gene: TRBJ1-3; v_gene: TRBV19; CDR3nt: TGTGCCAGTAGTATCCGACAGTACTCTGGAAACACCATATATTTT; CDR3aa: CASSIRQYSGNTIYF
abundance: NA; d_gene: TRBD2; len: 22; j_gene: TRBJ2-2; v_gene: TRBV19; CDR3nt: TGTGCCAGTAGCCCCGGTCGGGGCGGGGGGGCGCGAGCCCAAGCTTACACCGGGGAGCTGTTTTTT; CDR3aa: CASSPGRGGGARAQAYTGELFF
abundance: NA; d_gene: NA; len: 15; j_gene: TRBJ1-6; v_gene: TRBV21-1; CDR3nt: TGTGCCAGCAGATCCGGGACGGGCCTTAATTCACCCCTCCACTTT; CDR3aa: CASRSGTGLNSPLHF
abundance: NA; d_gene: NA; len: 14; j_gene: TRBJ2-1; v_gene: TRBV3-1/TRBV3-2; CDR3nt: TGTGCCAGCAGCCAAGTTGATAGCGGCAATGAGCAGTTCTTC; CDR3aa: CASSQVDSGNEQFF
abundance: NA; d_gene: NA; len: 14; j_gene: TRBJ2-7; v_gene: TRBV4-1; CDR3nt: TGCGCCAGCAGCCAACAGGGGGGTCCCTACGAGCAGTACTTC; CDR3aa: CASSQQGGPYEQYF
abundance: NA; d_gene: TRBD1; len: 15; j_gene: TRBJ2-7; v_gene: TRBV19; CDR3nt: TGTGCCAGTAGTATTCGAGGGGGCCCCTCCTACGAGCAGTACTTC; CDR3aa: CASSIRGGPSYEQYF
abundance: once; d_gene: NA; len: 14; j_gene: TRBJ1-1; v_gene: TRBV18; CDR3nt: TGTGCCAGCTCACCAAAACGGGGTGGCACTGAAGCTTTCTTT; CDR3aa: CASSPKRGGTEAFF
abundance: NA; d_gene: NA; len: 13; j_gene: TRBJ1-5; v_gene: TRBV24-1; CDR3nt: TGTGCCACCAGTGCAGCGGGGAATCAGCCCCAGCATTTT; CDR3aa: CATSAAGNQPQHF
abundance: NA; d_gene: NA; len: 14; j_gene: TRBJ2-3; v_gene: TRBV24-1; CDR3nt: TGTGCCACCAGTGAAAGCGGGCGCACAGATACGCAGTATTTT; CDR3aa: CATSESGRTDTQYF
abundance: once; d_gene: NA; len: 13; j_gene: TRBJ1-5; v_gene: TRBV6-1; CDR3nt: TGTGCCAGCAGTGAATTACAAGAACAGCCCCAGCATTTT; CDR3aa: CASSELQEQPQHF
abundance: NA; d_gene: NA; len: 12; j_gene: TRBJ2-4; v_gene: TRBV6-5; CDR3nt: TGTGCCAGCAACGAACATGGCAACATTCAGTACTTC; CDR3aa: CASNEHGNIQYF
abundance: NA; d_gene: NA; len: 18; j_gene: TRBJ2-6; v_gene: TRBV18; CDR3nt: TGTGCCAGCTCACCAATCTGGACAGCCGACTCTGGGGCCAACGTCCTGACTTTC; CDR3aa: CASSPIWTADSGANVLTF
abundance: NA; d_gene: TRBD2; len: 16; j_gene: TRBJ2-3; v_gene: TRBV28; CDR3nt: TGTGCCAGCAGTTCATCGGGACTAGCGGCTACAGATACGCAGTATTTT; CDR3aa: CASSSSGLAATDTQYF
abundance: NA; d_gene: NA; len: 14; j_gene: TRBJ2-3; v_gene: TRBV4-1; CDR3nt: TGCGCCAGTAGGACAGAGAGGGACACAGATACGCAGTATTTT; CDR3aa: CASRTERDTDTQYF
abundance: NA; d_gene: NA; len: 15; j_gene: TRBJ1-5; v_gene: TRBV28; CDR3nt: TGTGCCAGCAGTTTAGGACAGAGGGGCAATCAGCCCCAGCATTTT; CDR3aa: CASSLGQRGNQPQHF
abundance: NA; d_gene: NA; len: 14; j_gene: TRBJ2-4; v_gene: TRBV11-3; CDR3nt: TGTGCCAGCAGGCCACCGGGTATAGTAGGCATTCAGTACTTC; CDR3aa: CASRPPGIVGIQYF
abundance: NA; d_gene: NA; len: 13; j_gene: TRBJ2-1; v_gene: TRBV2; CDR3nt: TGTGCCAGCACCCTTGGGCTCAACAATGAGCAGTTCTTC; CDR3aa: CASTLGLNNEQFF
abundance: NA; d_gene: NA; len: 14; j_gene: TRBJ1-1; v_gene: TRBV3-1/TRBV3-2; CDR3nt: TGTGCCAGCAGCCTAGGGAATCAGGATACTGAAGCTTTCTTT; CDR3aa: CASSLGNQDTEAFF
abundance: few; d_gene: TRBD1; len: 14; j_gene: TRBJ1-1; v_gene: TRBV3-1/TRBV3-2; CDR3nt: TGTGCCAGCAGCCCCCGACAGGGGATCACTGAAGCTTTCTTT; CDR3aa: CASSPRQGITEAFF
abundance: NA; d_gene: TRBD1; len: 14; j_gene: TRBJ2-7; v_gene: TRBV5-1; CDR3nt: TGCGCCAGCAGCTTGAGGACAGGGAACCACGAGCAGTACTTC; CDR3aa: CASSLRTGNHEQYF
abundance: NA; d_gene: NA; len: 13; j_gene: TRBJ2-1; v_gene: TRBV6-2/TRBV6-3; CDR3nt: TGTGCCAGCAGTCCAATCGTAAACAATGAGCAGTTCTTC; CDR3aa: CASSPIVNNEQFF
abundance: NA; d_gene: NA; len: 14; j_gene: TRBJ2-1; v_gene: TRBV28; CDR3nt: TGTGCCAGCTGGGCCGCCCCTCCGTACAATGAGCAGTTCTTC; CDR3aa: CASWAAPPYNEQFF
abundance: NA; d_gene: TRBD1; len: 15; j_gene: TRBJ1-2; v_gene: TRBV3-1/TRBV3-2; CDR3nt: TGTGCCAGCAGCCTCTATGGACAGGGGGCCCATGGCTACACCTTC; CDR3aa: CASSLYGQGAHGYTF
abundance: few; d_gene: NA; len: 14; j_gene: TRBJ1-1; v_gene: TRBV5-1; CDR3nt: TGCGCCAGCAGCTTCGACCAGACGGACACTGAAGCTTTCTTT; CDR3aa: CASSFDQTDTEAFF
abundance: NA; d_gene: TRBD2; len: 14; j_gene: TRBJ2-7; v_gene: TRBV6-5; CDR3nt: TGTGCCAGCAGCGGGGAGGGGTTTTCGGGAGAGCAGTACTTC; CDR3aa: CASSGEGFSGEQYF
abundance: NA; d_gene: TRBD2; len: 20; j_gene: TRBJ2-4; v_gene: TRBV4-2; CDR3nt: TGTGCCAGCAGCCAAGATTGGGCAGCGGGAGGGCCAGGGATCAAAAACATTCAGTACTTC; CDR3aa: CASSQDWAAGGPGIKNIQYF
abundance: NA; d_gene: NA; len: 15; j_gene: TRBJ2-6; v_gene: TRBV19; CDR3nt: TGTGCCAGTAGTCCCGTTTCATCTGGGGCCAACGTCCTGACTTTC; CDR3aa: CASSPVSSGANVLTF
abundance: NA; d_gene: NA; len: 12; j_gene: TRBJ1-2; v_gene: TRBV10-1; CDR3nt: TGCGCCAGCAGTGAGGGCAGCTATGGCTACACCTTC; CDR3aa: CASSEGSYGYTF
abundance: NA; d_gene: NA; len: 15; j_gene: TRBJ1-1; v_gene: TRBV6-5; CDR3nt: TGTGCCAGCAGTTACTCAGGGGCCATGAACACTGAAGCTTTCTTT; CDR3aa: CASSYSGAMNTEAFF
abundance: NA; d_gene: NA; len: 13; j_gene: TRBJ1-3; v_gene: TRBV4-1; CDR3nt: TGCGCCAGCAGCGCTGGGTTCGAAATGACCATATATTTT; CDR3aa: CASSAGFEMTIYF
abundance: NA; d_gene: NA; len: 14; j_gene: TRBJ1-2; v_gene: TRBV5-1; CDR3nt: TGCGCCTCGCGGATGGAGGGGACGGCTTGGGGCTACACCTTC; CDR3aa: CASRMEGTAWGYTF
abundance: NA; d_gene: TRBD1; len: 13; j_gene: TRBJ1-2; v_gene: TRBV12-3/TRBV12-4; CDR3nt: TGTGCCAGCAGTAGGACAGACAGGGATGGCTACACCTTC; CDR3aa: CASSRTDRDGYTF
abundance: NA; d_gene: TRBD1; len: 14; j_gene: TRBJ2-3; v_gene: TRBV11-1; CDR3nt: TGTGCCAGCAGCTTAGTAACAGGGGCAGATACGCAGTATTTT; CDR3aa: CASSLVTGADTQYF
abundance: few; d_gene: TRBD1; len: 15; j_gene: TRBJ1-2; v_gene: TRBV30; CDR3nt: TGTGCCGGCCGGCCAGGGGGGAACGAGGGGCGAGGCTACACCTTC; CDR3aa: CAGRPGGNEGRGYTF
abundance: NA; d_gene: TRBD1; len: 14; j_gene: TRBJ1-5; v_gene: TRBV20-1; CDR3nt: TGCAGTGCTGGTGGACAGGGGTGGAATCAGCCCCAGCATTTT; CDR3aa: CSAGGQGWNQPQHF
abundance: NA; d_gene: NA; len: 12; j_gene: TRBJ1-6; v_gene: TRBV7-2; CDR3nt: TGTGCCAGCAGCCCCATGAGGGGACCCCTCCACTTT; CDR3aa: CASSPMRGPLHF
abundance: NA; d_gene: NA; len: 14; j_gene: TRBJ1-1; v_gene: TRBV4-1; CDR3nt: TGCGCCAGCAGCCTAAGCCAGTTAAACACTGAAGCTTTCTTT; CDR3aa: CASSLSQLNTEAFF